This TCR beta chain was captured by sequencing in a study of identical twins. Study outcomes and limitations: Whereas memory repertoires showed no such difference, abundant cord blood beta clonotypes carried fewer insertions.

MiXCR, applied by TCRdb to the 5' RACE reads, yields one record per CDR3 protein. The data contain more than 400,000 distinct CDR3 sequences, about 16% of them singletons. Between the trimmed V and J ends, which lost 0 bases and 0 bases, there was a span of 6 bases. This CDR3 is built from 14 residues. Many counts were recorded for this clonotype. As yet, its antigen is unknown. This same sample was also taken into another study, of yellow fever vaccine responses in identical twins.

The receptor was isolated from a woman between 18 and 29 years old in good health. The J gene is TRBJ2-7, the V gene TRBV12-3 or TRBV12-4, with D hard to call. Sequenced material: CD4+ T cells sorted from blood. CDR3 in DNA: TGTGCCAGCAGTTTAGCGGGTACCTCCTACGAGCAGTACTTC. Protein: CASSLAGTSYEQYF.